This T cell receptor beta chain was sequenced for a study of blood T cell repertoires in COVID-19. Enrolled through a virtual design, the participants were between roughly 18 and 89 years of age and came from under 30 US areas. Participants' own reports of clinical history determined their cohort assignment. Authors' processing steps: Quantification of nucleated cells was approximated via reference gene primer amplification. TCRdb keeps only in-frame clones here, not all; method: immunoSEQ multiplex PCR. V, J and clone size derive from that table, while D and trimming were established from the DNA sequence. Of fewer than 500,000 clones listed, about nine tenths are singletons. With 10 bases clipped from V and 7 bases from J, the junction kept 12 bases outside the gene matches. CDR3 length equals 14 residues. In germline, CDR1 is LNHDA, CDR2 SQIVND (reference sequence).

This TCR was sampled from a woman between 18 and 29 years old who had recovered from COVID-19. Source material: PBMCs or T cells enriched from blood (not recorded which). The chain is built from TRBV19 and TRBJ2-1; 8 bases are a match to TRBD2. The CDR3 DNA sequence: TGTGCCACCGCCGGTCGGGGGGGGCCGAATGAGCAGTTCTTC. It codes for CATAGRGGPNEQFF.